This TCR beta chain comes out of a study of glioma-infiltrating T cells after dendritic cell vaccination. Study-wide background: Dendritic cell vaccination trial patients had either newly diagnosed or recurrent glioblastoma.

The V gene lost 0 bases and the J gene lost 4 bases, with 12 bases spanning the gap. The CDR3 is 15 amino acids. Germline assignment: CDR1 LNHDA and CDR2 SQIVND (reference sequence). The primer mix had 60 V beta and 13 J beta primers. The data were produced by immunoSEQ multiplex PCR, yet TCRdb's version contains in-frame clones alone and is incomplete. This sample has about 95,000 clones, with approximately 87% found just once. This TCR came from a human donor with glioblastoma. The genes are TRBV19 and TRBJ1-2, with D perhaps matching TRBD1 (6 bases). Sequencing used blood, obtained before dendritic cell vaccination. CDR3 bases: TGTGCCAGTAGTATAGACCCGGGACACACCTATGGCTACACCTTC. It specifies CASSIDPGHTYGYTF.